The 14 T cell receptor beta chains in this list originate from one sample, sequenced in a study of low-dose radiotherapy and immunotherapy resistance in tumors (dated by TCRdb to the early 2020s). Superscript III and a set of TRAV- and TRBV-specific primers were used to synthesize first-strand cDNA, so that both TCRalpha and TCRbeta chains were covered. TCRs were amplified with Phusion for about 21 PCR cycles, with a constant-region primer paired with the adapter attached to the V primers. TCRdb reprocessing: public reads trimmed at Q25 with fastp, clones called with MiXCR, in-frame beta chains kept. Each entry merges the rows of one CDR3 protein and shows their most common DNA and genes. The sample table records about 9,800 distinct CDR3 sequences; approximately 81% of these occur just once. The ten top clones hold about 1.5% of the sample. The receptors stem from a human donor with advanced metastatic prostate, ovarian, gallbladder or colorectal cancer (not recorded which). This table probably holds off-target reads from a library built for another chain.

The chain recombines TRBV20-1 with TRBJ2-5, with 9 bases matching TRBD2. The CDR3 is made up of 16 amino acids. Germline V gives CDR1 DFQATT, CDR2 SNEGSKA (reference sequence). The ends lost 6 bases at V and 2 bases at J; junction bases unmatched: 13. In DNA, the CDR3 is TGCAGTGCCGTACCATTACTAGCGGGCGTACAAGAGACCCAGTACTTC. Its translation is CSAVPLLAGVQETQYF.

This chain connects TRBV2 to TRBJ2-2; unclear D gene. CDR3 length: 15 residues. Deletions cut 7 bases from V and 0 bases from J, with 12 bases between. CDR1 and CDR2 (germline): SNHLY, FYNNEI. The CDR3 nucleotides read TGTGCCAGCAAGGCAGGAGCCCCGAACACCGGGGAGCTGTTTTTT. Protein: CASKAGAPNTGELFF.

This chain links TRBV5-4 with TRBJ2-7, with TRBD2 as a possible D gene (5 bases). The CDR3 length is 14 residues. CDR1 SGHNT and CDR2 YYREEE come from the germline V gene (reference sequence). The germline V and J ends were trimmed by 0 bases and 3 bases, with 10 bases remaining between them. The CDR3 loop is CASSLEGAYYEQYF. The CDR3 nucleotides read TGTGCCAGCAGCTTGGAGGGAGCGTACTACGAGCAGTACTTC.

The V gene is TRBV12-3 or TRBV12-4, the J gene TRBJ2-7, with 7 bases aligning to TRBD1. J was trimmed by 1 base and V by 1 base; bases with no gene match: 4. The CDR3 loop spans 15 amino acids. The DNA of the CDR3 is TGTGCCAGCAGTTTAGAGGCAGGGGGATCCTACGAGCAGTACTTC. It specifies CASSLEAGGSYEQYF.

For the CDR3, the DNA is TGTGCCAGCACCGCGGGGCGGAACACCGGGGAGCTGTTTTTT. Residues: CASTAGRNTGELFF. This sequence joins TRBV28 and TRBJ2-2, with D possibly being TRBD2 (6 bases). The length of the CDR3 is 14 residues. V lost 7 bases and J lost 1, with 10 bases in between. The germline V gene has CDR1 MDHEN and CDR2 SYDVKM.

This clonotype was found once. The gene calls are TRBV29-1 and TRBJ1-2; 7 positions match TRBD1. V lost 3 bases, J lost 4 bases, and 2 bases stayed unmatched. The CDR3 length is 12 residues. Germline V CDR1 and CDR2: SQVTM, ANQGSEA. Here the CDR3 reads CSVDGTVYGYTF. As DNA, the CDR3 is TGCAGCGTTGATGGGACAGTCTATGGCTACACCTTC. Looking up the rest from reference TRBV29-1 and TRBJ1-2 gives the full variable domain: SAVISQKPSRDICQRGTSLTIQCQVDSQVTMMFWYRQQPGQSLTLIATANQGSEATYESGFVIDKFPISRPNLTFSTLTVSNMSPEDSSIYLCSVDGTVYGYTFGSGTRLTVV.

The rearrangement uses TRBV19 and TRBJ1-5; 8 nucleotides agree with TRBD1. V was pared by 5 bases and J by 5 bases, with 8 bases of the junction left unmatched. The CDR3 extends over 15 amino acids. Germline V lookup: CDR1 LNHDA, CDR2 SQIVND (reference sequence). The DNA of the CDR3 is TGTGCCAGTAGTTTTGGACAGGGAACCTATCAGCCCCAGCATTTT. As protein: CASSFGQGTYQPQHF. Full variable domain (missing parts from reference TRBV19 and TRBJ1-5): DGGITQSPKYLFRKEGQNVTLSCEQNLNHDAMYWYRQDPGQGLRLIYYSQIVNDFQKGDIAEGYSVSREKKESFPLTVTSAQKNPTAFYLCASSFGQGTYQPQHFGDGTRLSIL.

The chain couples TRBV27 to TRBJ2-2; 11 bases are a match to TRBD2. Germline assignment: CDR1 MNHEY and CDR2 SMNVEV (reference sequence). The V gene end was trimmed by 10 bases and the J gene end by 3 bases; junction bases not matched to a gene: 4. The CDR3 consists of 14 residues. The CDR3, as DNA: TGTGCCACCGGGACTAGCGGTTACACCGGGGAGCTGTTTTTT. This translates into CATGTSGYTGELFF.

This clonotype showed up just a few times. The chain uses TRBV5-6 and TRBJ2-1; 7 bases agree with TRBD1. The CDR3 covers 14 residues. In germline, CDR1 is SGHDT, CDR2 YYEEEE. The junction had 2 bases not matched to a gene; V was cut back by 4 bases and J by 1 base. Written as DNA, the CDR3 is TGTGCCAGCAGCAGACAGGGTTCCTACAATGAGCAGTTCTTC. It specifies CASSRQGSYNEQFF.

This clonotype was seen a single time. An end of the junction differs from the germline gene, which may be a read error. The chain uses TRBV19 and TRBJ1-2, with no clear D. The CDR3 covers 14 residues. In germline, CDR1 is LNHDA, CDR2 SQIVND (reference sequence). The CDR3 DNA reads as TGTGTCAGTAGGCAAGGACCGGTGGACTATGGCTACACCTTC. This codes for CVSRQGPVDYGYTF.

The chain has TRBV12-3 or TRBV12-4 and TRBJ1-1; D unclear. Trimming left V 6 bases short and J 2 bases short, with 10 bases between. The CDR3 is 13 amino acids. CDR3 sequence: CASRQEINTEAFF. The CDR3 region has the DNA TGTGCCAGCAGACAAGAAATTAACACTGAAGCTTTCTTT.

V is TRBV5-1 and J is TRBJ2-1, with 7 positions matching TRBD1. The length of the CDR3 is 14 residues. After removal of 4 bases from V and 5 bases from J, the junction contained 6 bases not matched to a gene. CDR1 is SGHRS, CDR2 YFSETQ, per germline. The CDR3 coding sequence is TGCGCCAGCAGCGCCGGACAGGCCAACAATGAGCAGTTCTTC. Translation gives CASSAGQANNEQFF.

In this sample, this clonotype turned up a few times. V gene TRBV20-1 combines with J gene TRBJ1-2; D is uncertain. CDR1 is DFQATT and CDR2 is SNEGSKA in the germline V gene (reference sequence). The V and J ends lost 2 bases and 6 bases respectively, with 19 bases between them. This CDR3 region has 15 residues. The DNA for the CDR3 is TGCAGTGCTAGACCCCCCCCTGGCAGGATGGATGGCTACACCTTC. This encodes CSARPPPGRMDGYTF.

V is TRBV10-3 and J is TRBJ2-7, with a weak D call TRBD2 (5 bases). Germline CDR1 reads ENHRY; CDR2 reads SYGVKD. The CDR3 spans 12 residues. Trimming pared 0 bases from V and 6 bases from J, leaving 6 bases between. The CDR3 loop is CAISESGVEQYF. The CDR3 DNA sequence: TGTGCCATCAGTGAGTCCGGGGTCGAGCAGTACTTC.